This TCR beta chain was sequenced during a study of blood T cell repertoires in COVID-19. On the study more broadly: Sample material is recorded as cDNA or gDNA derived from T cells, B-cell-depleted T cells, or PBMCs.

Enrolled through a virtual design, the participants were between about 18 and 100 years of age and came from some 25 US areas. In Cohort 3, a recovered donor had either two negative PCRs, clearance, or symptom resolution. Only in-frame clones appear in the TCRdb table, and some are missing; sequencing was by immunoSEQ multiplex PCR. The repertoire holds over 350,000 clones, with more than 75% as singletons. The CDR3 length is 14 residues. V lost 4 bases to trimming and J lost 1 base, with 11 bases between them. CDR1 and CDR2 from the germline V gene are SGHNT and YYREEE (reference sequence). The sequenced sample consisted of PBMCs or T cells enriched from blood (not recorded which). This chain connects TRBV5-4 to TRBJ1-1; tentatively, D is TRBD1 (5 bases). The receptor was isolated from a woman between 18 and 29 years old who had recovered from COVID-19. CDR3 sequence: CASSLGVKNTEAFF. The CDR3 DNA reads as TGTGCCAGCAGCCTAGGGGTGAAGAACACTGAAGCTTTCTTT.